What follows are 24 T cell receptor beta chains derived from one specimen sequenced in a study of blood T cell repertoires in COVID-19 (TCRdb year 2020). Preparation of the library involved the immunoSEQ multiplex PCR assay. The source is immuneACCESS, and TCRdb retained only in-frame sequences with V and J called. Part of the clones is not carried over; for the studies checked, unresolved V genes explain less than half of this, and the remainder is unexplained. This sample comprises 250,000 to 350,000 clones, approximately 90% of them detected only once. Of the sample, roughly 2% falls within the top ten clones. Input material: PBMCs or T cells enriched from blood (not recorded which). These receptor sequences come from a woman aged 55-70 years in a cohort exposed to, infected with or recovered from COVID-19 (not recorded which).

This clone turned up a few times. J is TRBJ2-3 and V is TRBV2; TRBD1 matches 8 bases. The germline gives CDR1 SNHLY, CDR2 FYNNEI. The CDR3 is 15 amino acids. The V segment lost 7 bases and the J segment 1 base; nucleotides outside the gene matches: 7. The CDR3: CASIRQGLGTDTQYF. CDR3 nucleotides: TGTGCCAGCATCCGACAGGGGTTGGGCACAGATACGCAGTATTTT.

The chain has TRBV18 and TRBJ1-4, with D maybe TRBD1 (5 bases). Germline CDR1 is KGHSH and CDR2 is LQKENI. The CDR3 extends over 17 amino acids. Between the trimmed V and J ends, which lost 1 base and 0 bases, there was a span of 12 bases. CDR3 sequence reads: CASSPRAGHSTNEKLFF. CDR3 nucleotide sequence: TGTGCCAGCTCACCACGTGCAGGACACTCAACTAATGAAAAACTGTTTTTT.

The chain joins TRBV3-1 (or the pseudogene TRBV3-2) to TRBJ2-2; a weak D match, TRBD2 (6 bases). CDR1 is LGHDT, CDR2 YNNKEL, per germline (reference sequence). This CDR3 comprises 14 residues. V lost 8 bases to trimming and J lost 0 bases, with 10 bases between them. The CDR3 DNA follows: TGTGCCAGCGGACTAACCGCGAACACCGGGGAGCTGTTTTTT. Translated: CASGLTANTGELFF.

V and J are TRBV2 and TRBJ1-1; D may be TRBD1 (6 bases). The germline V and J ends were trimmed by 7 bases and 5 bases, with 11 bases remaining between them. Germline CDR1 reads SNHLY; CDR2 reads FYNNEI. The CDR3 totals 12 residues. The CDR3 protein is CASTQGFTEAFF. CDR3 bases: TGTGCCAGCACCCAGGGGTTTACTGAAGCTTTCTTT. Full variable domain (rest looked up from reference TRBV2 and TRBJ1-1): EPEVTQTPSHQVTQMGQEVILRCVPISNHLYFYWYRQILGQKVEFLVSFYNNEISEKSEIFDDQFSVERPDGSNFTLKIRSTKLEDSAMYFCASTQGFTEAFFGQGTRLTVV.

V gene TRBV6-2 or TRBV6-3 combines with J gene TRBJ2-5, with D possibly TRBD2 on 6 matching bases. The CDR3 is made up of 14 amino acids. Germline CDR1 MNHEY, CDR2 SVGEGT. V lost 4 bases to trimming and J lost 3 bases, with 12 bases between them. CDR3 sequence: CASSSTSLEETQYF. The CDR3 DNA reads as TGTGCCAGCAGTTCCACTAGCTTGGAAGAGACCCAGTACTTC.

The chain links TRBV23-1 to TRBJ2-7, with 8 bases lining up with TRBD1. TRBV23-1 counts as an open reading frame of uncertain function. CDR3 length equals 17 residues. V was clipped by 3 bases and J by 3 bases; unmatched bases: 13. The CDR3 region has the DNA TGCGCCAGCAGTCATGGAATTAGGACAGGGCCGAACTACGAGCAGTACTTC. It codes for CASSHGIRTGPNYEQYF.

The chain recombines TRBV12-3 or TRBV12-4 with TRBJ1-1; D is uncertain. The CDR3 length is 12 residues. V was cut by 2 bases and J by 4 bases, with 5 bases left in between. The CDR3 here is CASSLTSTEAFF. The CDR3 bases are TGTGCCAGCAGTTTAACATCCACTGAAGCTTTCTTT.

The chain couples TRBV27 to TRBJ2-7; possible D gene TRBD2, 5 bases. Trimming shortened V by 5 bases and J by 3 bases, and 8 bases separated the two germline ends. This CDR3 spans 12 amino acids. The germline gives CDR1 MNHEY, CDR2 SMNVEV (reference sequence). In DNA form, the CDR3 reads TGTGCCAGCAGTGTCGGGAACTACGAGCAGTACTTC. Amino acid sequence: CASSVGNYEQYF.

The chain combines TRBV6-5 with TRBJ1-1; D gene ambiguous. The V gene lost 6 bases and the J gene lost 5 bases, with 16 bases spanning the gap. This CDR3 contains 14 residues. The germline CDR1 and CDR2 sequences are MNHEY and SVGAGI. This chain's CDR3 is CASSGSGVGTEAFF. CDR3 nucleotides: TGTGCCAGCAGCGGATCCGGGGTCGGGACTGAAGCTTTCTTT.

DNA for the CDR3: TGTGCCAGCAGCCCAGGGACAGGGAGGAATGAGCAGTTCTTC. This codes for CASSPGTGRNEQFF. The V gene is TRBV6-5, the J gene TRBJ2-1, with 9 nucleotides matching TRBD1. Unmatched junction bases numbered 7, after V lost 6 bases and J lost 7 bases. The CDR3 sequence is 14 residues long. CDR1 is MNHEY, CDR2 SVGAGI, per germline.

The rearrangement uses TRBV11-2 and TRBJ1-5, with 11 bases that match TRBD1. Germline values: CDR1 SGHAT, CDR2 FQNNGV. The CDR3 is made up of 15 amino acids. V trimming: 3 bases; J trimming: 7 bases; junction bases outside the gene matches: 5. CDR3 region: CASSFGTGGYQPQHF. The CDR3 region has the DNA TGTGCCAGCAGCTTCGGGACAGGGGGATACCAGCCCCAGCATTTT.

The genes are TRBV21-1 and TRBJ2-7; the table's D gene call, TRBD1, was not cross checked with the DNA. TRBV21-1 constitutes a pseudogene. CDR3 size: 16 residues. This chain's CDR3 is CASSKGGQASSYEQYF. The CDR3, as DNA: TGTGCCAGCAGCAAAGGGGGACAGGCTAGCTCCTACGAGCAGTACTTC.

The chain combines TRBV27 with TRBJ2-7, with unresolved D. The CDR3 consists of 12 residues. Germline values: CDR1 MNHEY, CDR2 SMNVEV (reference sequence). V dropped 4 bases and J dropped 0 bases, with 4 bases sitting between them. CDR3: CASSSRSYEQYF. The DNA of the CDR3 is TGTGCCAGCAGTTCCCGCTCCTACGAGCAGTACTTC.

This clone was picked up a small number of times. The CDR3 is CASSQDRPREGLAFF. For the CDR3, the DNA is TGTGCCAGCAGCCAAGATCGTCCGAGGGAGGGACTAGCTTTCTTT. The chain links TRBV3-1 (or the pseudogene TRBV3-2) to TRBJ1-1; TRBD1 is a possible D gene (5 bases). Germline lookup yields CDR1 LGHDT and CDR2 YNNKEL (reference sequence). With 0 bases removed from V and 10 bases from J, the gap between germline ends came to 18 bases. CDR3 length: 15 amino acids.

The CDR3 loop is CASSPLSSGNTIYF. DNA of the CDR3: TGTGCCAGCAGCCCACTGTCCTCTGGAAACACCATATATTTT. The chain links TRBV3-1 (or the pseudogene TRBV3-2) to TRBJ1-3; D uncertain. This CDR3 comprises 14 residues. The V and J ends lost 4 bases and 0 bases respectively, with 7 bases between them. The germline gives CDR1 LGHDT, CDR2 YNNKEL (reference sequence).

In its sample, this clone was seen once. The chain employs TRBV7-2 and TRBJ1-1; no firm D call. V was trimmed by 2 bases and J by 1 base, leaving 11 bases between them. The germline V gene has CDR1 SGHTA and CDR2 FQGNSA. This CDR3 is 15 amino acids long. As DNA, the CDR3 is TGTGCCAGCAGCTTACTGCGGCTCCCGAACACTGAAGCTTTCTTT. This gives the protein CASSLLRLPNTEAFF.

In this sample, this clone turned up once. This sequence joins TRBV30 and TRBJ2-2, with 9 bases fitting TRBD2. CDR1 is GTSNPN and CDR2 is SVGIG in the germline V gene (reference sequence). The CDR3 contains 15 residues. J gave up 3 bases and V 3 bases, and 5 bases lay outside the gene matches. The CDR3 sequence: CAWRWGGRDTGELFF. The DNA of the CDR3 is TGTGCCTGGAGGTGGGGCGGGAGGGACACCGGGGAGCTGTTTTTT.

This chain uses TRBV29-1 with TRBJ2-7, with 9 bases identical to TRBD1. The trim removed 6 bases at V and 3 bases at J, leaving 9 bases unmatched. The CDR3 extends over 14 amino acids. Germline V lookup: CDR1 SQVTM, CDR2 ANQGSEA. CDR3 protein: CSVGAGTGYYEQYF. The CDR3 DNA reads TGCAGCGTAGGAGCCGGGACAGGGTACTACGAGCAGTACTTC.

The chain links TRBV21-1 to TRBJ2-3; TRBD2 was called by the table and not checked on the DNA. TRBV21-1 is assigned pseudogene status. The CDR3 is 19 residues long. CDR3: CASSKLSGRAMQSTDTQYF. CDR3 DNA: TGTGCCAGTAGCAAATTGAGCGGGAGGGCCATGCAGAGCACAGATACGCAGTATTTT.

The genes are TRBV9 and TRBJ1-2; 10 positions match TRBD1. Germline V gene sequence: CDR1 SGDLS, CDR2 YYNGEE. Unmatched junction bases numbered 4, after V lost 3 bases and J lost 5 bases. The CDR3 has 14 residues. The DNA of the CDR3 is TGTGCCAGCAGCGCTGGGACAGGGGAGTATGGCTACACCTTC. Translated: CASSAGTGEYGYTF.

The chain joins TRBV21-1 to TRBJ1-6; whether TRBD1, the table's D call, matches the DNA was not checked. TRBV21-1 is tagged as a pseudogene. CDR3 length: 23 amino acids. The CDR3 DNA is TGTGCCAGCAGCAAAGGAAAAGGGGTCCCATTCACTCCCGTGAAGTCCTATAATTCACCCCTCCACTTT. Protein product: CASSKGKGVPFTPVKSYNSPLHF.

This rearrangement joins TRBV28 to TRBJ2-7; 10 nucleotides align to TRBD2. Germline V gene lookup returns CDR1 MDHEN and CDR2 SYDVKM. This CDR3 is built from 14 residues. The junction had 2 bases not matched to a gene; V was cut back by 3 bases and J by 3 bases. CDR3: CASSFPSGSYEQYF. CDR3 coding DNA: TGTGCCAGCAGTTTTCCTAGCGGGAGCTACGAGCAGTACTTC. The variable domain in full, with the rest retrieved from reference TRBV28 and TRBJ2-7, is DVKVTQSSRYLVKRTGEKVFLECVQDMDHENMFWYRQDPGLGLRLIYFSYDVKMKEKGDIPEGYSVSREKKERFSLILESASTNQTSMYLCASSFPSGSYEQYFGPGTRLTVT.

This sequence joins TRBV28 and TRBJ1-1; 9 bases map to TRBD1. Germline-derived CDR1 and CDR2 are MDHEN and SYDVKM. The CDR3 spans 16 residues. V gave up 0 bases and J gave up 2 bases; unmatched junction bases: 4. As DNA, the CDR3 is TGTGCCAGCAGTTTATGGACAGGGGGACTCAACACTGAAGCTTTCTTT. Translation gives CASSLWTGGLNTEAFF.

The rearrangement joins TRBV5-1 to TRBJ2-3, with TRBD1 matching over 7 bases. Germline CDR1 reads SGHRS; CDR2 reads YFSETQ. This CDR3 has 15 amino acids. J lost 2 bases, V lost 4 bases, and 7 bases had no gene match. Written as DNA, the CDR3 is TGCGCCAGCAGCATCGTGACAGGGCACACAGATACGCAGTATTTT. Translation: CASSIVTGHTDTQYF.